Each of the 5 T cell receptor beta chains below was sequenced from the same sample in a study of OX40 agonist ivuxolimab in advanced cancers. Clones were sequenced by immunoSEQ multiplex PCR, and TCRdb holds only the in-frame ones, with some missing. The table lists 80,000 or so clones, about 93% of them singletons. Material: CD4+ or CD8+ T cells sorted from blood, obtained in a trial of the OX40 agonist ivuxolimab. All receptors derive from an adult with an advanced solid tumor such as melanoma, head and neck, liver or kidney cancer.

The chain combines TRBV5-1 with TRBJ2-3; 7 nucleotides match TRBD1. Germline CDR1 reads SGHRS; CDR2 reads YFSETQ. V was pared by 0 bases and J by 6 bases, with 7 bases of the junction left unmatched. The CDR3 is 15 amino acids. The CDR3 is CASSLAIGTEDTQYF. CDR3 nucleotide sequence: TGCGCCAGCAGCTTGGCCATTGGGACAGAGGATACGCAGTATTTT.

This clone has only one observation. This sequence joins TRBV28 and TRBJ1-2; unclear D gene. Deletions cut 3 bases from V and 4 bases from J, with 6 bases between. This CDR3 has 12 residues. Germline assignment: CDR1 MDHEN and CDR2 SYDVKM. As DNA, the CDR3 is TGTGCCAGCAGTTTTATCTCCTATGGCTACACCTTC. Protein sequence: CASSFISYGYTF.

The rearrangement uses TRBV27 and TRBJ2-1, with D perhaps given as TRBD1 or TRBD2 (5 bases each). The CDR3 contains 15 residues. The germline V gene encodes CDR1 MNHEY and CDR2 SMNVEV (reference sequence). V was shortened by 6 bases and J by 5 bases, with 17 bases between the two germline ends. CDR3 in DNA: TGTGCCAGCAGGCCGGGACGTCCAATGGACAATGAGCAGTTCTTC. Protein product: CASRPGRPMDNEQFF.

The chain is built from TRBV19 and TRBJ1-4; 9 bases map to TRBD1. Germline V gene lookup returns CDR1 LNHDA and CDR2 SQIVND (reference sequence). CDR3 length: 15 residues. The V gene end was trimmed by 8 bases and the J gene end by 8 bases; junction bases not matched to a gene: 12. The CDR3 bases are TGTGCCAGTTACGACAACAGGGGGCAGGGAGAAAAACTGTTTTTT. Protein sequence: CASYDNRGQGEKLFF.

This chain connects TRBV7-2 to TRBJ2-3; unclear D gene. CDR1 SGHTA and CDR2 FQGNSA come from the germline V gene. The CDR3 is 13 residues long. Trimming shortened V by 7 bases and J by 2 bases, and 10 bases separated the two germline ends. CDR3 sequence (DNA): TGTGCCAGCACGGTAGAGTACACAGATACGCAGTATTTT. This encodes CASTVEYTDTQYF.